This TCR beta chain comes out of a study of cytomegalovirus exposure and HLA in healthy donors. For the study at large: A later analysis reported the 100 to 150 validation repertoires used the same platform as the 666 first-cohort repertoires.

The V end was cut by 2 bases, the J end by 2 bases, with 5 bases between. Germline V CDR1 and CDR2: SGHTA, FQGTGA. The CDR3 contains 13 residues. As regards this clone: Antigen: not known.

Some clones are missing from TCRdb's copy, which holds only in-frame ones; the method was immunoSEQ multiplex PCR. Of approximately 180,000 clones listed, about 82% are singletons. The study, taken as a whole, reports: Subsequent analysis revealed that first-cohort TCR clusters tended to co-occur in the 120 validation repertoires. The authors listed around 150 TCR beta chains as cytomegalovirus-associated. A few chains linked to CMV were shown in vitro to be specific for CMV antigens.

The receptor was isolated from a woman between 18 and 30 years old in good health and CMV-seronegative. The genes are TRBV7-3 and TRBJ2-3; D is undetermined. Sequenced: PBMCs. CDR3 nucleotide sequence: TGTGCCAGCAGCTTACAGTCCACAGATACGCAGTATTTT. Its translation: CASSLQSTDTQYF.